The T cell receptor beta chain under discussion was sequenced for a study of T cells after yellow fever vaccination (dated by TCRdb to between 2017 and 2020). Regarding the complete study: The SMART-Seq v4 Ultra Low Input RNA kit was used to prepare libraries from fractions with low cell numbers. To follow T-cell clones before and after both primary and booster YFV17D yellow fever vaccination, bulk TCR alpha and beta repertoires underwent longitudinal sequencing. Two healthy male donors, one aged 18 to 29 and one aged 30 to 40 years, were included in the cohort. Blood samples were taken at several timepoints before and after primary and secondary immunization, and bulk PBMC replicates and cell subsets were isolated. Study-wide conclusions, independent of this receptor: FACS-sorted repertoires could contain abundant contaminating clonotypes from the bulk population, so computational filtering was required. A small fraction of clonotypes showed up in both the CD4 and CD8 compartments, probably as a result of convergent recombination. Most clones expanded after primary vaccination (roughly 96% of CD4 and around nine tenths of CD8) were re-detected after the booster, suggesting that broad memory maintenance occurred. The secondary T-cell response was weaker than the primary response but faster, peaking on day 5 instead of day 15. Because only a couple of donors were included in the study, the extent to which the findings can be generalized is limited.

The meaning of the sample's treatment or condition label: live attenuated yellow fever vaccine strain. At every blood-draw timepoint, two biological replicates of bulk PBMCs were collected. A standard Ficoll-Paque protocol was used to isolate PBMCs from peripheral blood. TriZol was used to extract RNA from bulk PBMCs, from CD4 and CD8 fractions, and from dextramer-positive and dextramer-negative fractions. The CDR3 holds 17 amino acids from the cysteine to the phenylalanine. Only the CDR3 part of the read is kept: 51 bases, read in frame from the first base. Deletion took 6 bases off V and 5 bases off J, with a span of 23 bases between the germline ends. The germline V gene (reference sequence) yields MNHNY for CDR1 and SVGAGI for CDR2. This clonotype was observed a few times. Its specific antigen is unknown. Per-base quality was not reported, and no clone a single base away is much larger than it.

Sequenced using an Illumina NovaSeq 6000. TCR cDNA was made using 5'RACE template switching, a step that added a universal primer site and unique molecular identifiers. Priming for cDNA synthesis came from both the TCR alpha and TCR beta constant segments. Libraries were amplified in two PCR steps, with sample barcodes and sequencing adapters added in the second step. Libraries were sequenced on Illumina HiSeq 2500 (2x100 bp) or NovaSeq (2x150 bp). Per the authors' processing: MIGEC handled demultiplexing of reads and collapsing into UMI consensus sequences, while MiXCR performed V(D)J alignment. Vaccine-responding clonotypes were identified with edgeR using replicate PBMC samples, with FDR below 0.01 and a log2 fold change above 5 up to day 15 being required. Each bulk clonotype was labeled CD4 or CD8 based on which sequenced repertoire, CD4 or CD8, contained the clonotype at higher abundance. TCRdb applied fastp at Q25 and MiXCR to the public reads, then kept only in-frame beta chains. Rows with one shared CDR3 protein collapse into an entry with the most common genes and DNA. The V and J calls were not made by the authors but by TCRdb's processing. The sample records about 340,000 distinct CDR3 sequences, about 4% of which are singletons. Of the sample, less than 25% is held by the ten largest clones.

This chain joins TRBV6-6 to TRBJ2-1; the D gene is perhaps TRBD2, on 7 matching bases. The sequence derives from a man between 18 and 35 years old who received the YFV17D yellow fever vaccine. The source material was PBMCs, sampled 5 days after the yellow fever booster vaccination. The nucleotides read TGTGCCAGCAGCAAACTCGAGGGGGGGTCCTTAAACAATGAGCAGTTCTTC. The translation is CASSKLEGGSLNNEQFF.